This T cell receptor beta chain originates from a study of identical twins. A single record per CDR3 protein comes from TCRdb applying MiXCR to the 5' RACE reads. This sample has around 1.7 million distinct CDR3 sequences, with about 32% found just once. This CDR3 spans 12 amino acids. V was clipped by 7 bases and J by 5 bases; unmatched bases: 7. Germline V gene sequence: CDR1 SQVTM, CDR2 ANQGSEA. Source material: cord blood. The V call is TRBV29-1, the J call TRBJ1-1, with TRBD1 identical over 7 bases. The source is a newborn girl in good health. CDR3 protein: CSAGQAGTEAFF. The CDR3 bases are TGCAGCGCTGGACAGGCGGGAACTGAAGCTTTCTTT.